This TCR beta chain is from a study of cytomegalovirus exposure and HLA in healthy donors (dated by TCRdb to 2016 to 2017). In the study overall: According to an earlier analysis of a few hundred of the donors, about 179 million T cells yielded 90 million to 130 million unique TCR beta sequences and around 280 Gb of sequence data. An early release that covered roughly 600 HLA-typed donors contained approximately 300 gigabases of sequencing data and 85 million to 100 million unique TCR sequences. Of the 300 to 500 genotyped donors, 80% to 90% were placed in the genetic ancestry cluster associated with self-reported Caucasian donors. The study was designed to test whether signatures of past pathogen exposure could be identified by cataloging public T cell receptors. Using immunosequencing, the study profiled T cell repertoires from around 670 subjects and related those repertoires to cytomegalovirus serostatus. A separate validation cohort of roughly 130 different subjects was used in addition to the roughly 670-subject first cohort. High-throughput TCR immunosequencing, statistical association of individual TCRs with disease status, and machine learning were combined to predict cytomegalovirus infection status. A later analysis re-analyzed previously published TCR beta repertoires from 660 or so donors and added high-resolution HLA genotyping to study TCR occurrence patterns. Rather than drawing on any new phenotypic data, the later analysis identified candidate immune exposures from TCR beta sequences and the way those sequences occurred across donors. To decide whether each TCR beta V gene segment behaved as functional or pseudogenic, an earlier analysis of some 580 of the donors relied on high-throughput TCR beta sequencing. Donor age, sex, ethnicity and CMV serostatus were collected together with the repertoire data. A later genetic analysis took genome-wide SNP genotypes for about 65% of the 666 donors and used that subset as a discovery cohort. All discovery cohort repertoires had been generated on a single sequencing platform. HLA typing covered class I and class II loci at four-digit resolution. The number of donors typed differed by locus, with 629-630 for A, B, C, DRB1 and DQB1, roughly 550 for DQA1, over 600 for DPA1, and approximately 470 for DPB1. A handful of DR-DQ haplotypes were handled as single units for association and clustering because linkage in the cohort was strong. Across 398 genotyped donors of the cohort, an average of approximately 240,000 unique TCR beta nucleotide sequences per donor were sequenced, and roughly a sixth of those sequences were non-productive. On the study overall, not on this receptor specifically: Immune exposure information for the cohort was limited to CMV serostatus. Across donors, most TCR sequences were observed very rarely, whereas some public TCRs were present in many individuals. In a later analysis, several top co-occurrence clusters were reported to appear linked to parvovirus B19, influenza, CMV and Epstein-Barr virus. Because counts were too low, seventeen rarely observed V segments, including chromosome 9 orphons, were excluded from the earlier analysis of fewer than 650 of the donors. An association between a missense DCLRE1C variant and V-gene and J-gene trimming of TCR beta chains was found in a later genetic analysis and replicated in an independent cohort. Because HLA typing was missing for some donors at each locus, association tests included only the typed subset. A further reported finding was that TCR beta sequences accurately predicted the HLA-A and HLA-B alleles for most subjects in the first cohort. A later analysis found that HLA-associated TCR beta chains were more clonally expanded and had lower generation probabilities than equally common non-associated chains. A cluster of highly shared sequence variants was judged likely to represent a technical artifact of the sequencing pipeline. According to the authors, the approach could potentially be generalized to other disease states and immunological phenotypes. A few of the identified cytomegalovirus-associated TCR beta chains were confirmed in vitro to be specific for cytomegalovirus antigens. Assigning TCR associations to individual alleles was difficult when HLA alleles, especially DR and DQ, strongly co-occurred. In an earlier analysis of some 640 of the donors, most TCR beta V segments were observed in productive rearrangements about 87% or about 30% of the time, broadly matching IMGT annotations. Most CMV-associated TCR beta chains appeared to be HLA-restricted in a later analysis, and the HLA associations seemed to be driven largely by CMV exposure. Some IMGT-functional V segments, including TRBV6-2 and TRBV6-3, could not be distinguished by the 87-base-pair reads and were therefore excluded. Correlated functional status among segregating V segments might be attributable to linkage disequilibrium, but an unknown experimental factor could not be ruled out. In a later analysis, about 16,000 TCR beta sequences were associated with specific HLA alleles at a false discovery rate of 0.05. In the study, 150 to 200 TCR beta chains were listed as associated with cytomegalovirus. Roughly uniform sequencing depth across donors was assumed in presence/absence analyses, although this assumption may not hold. In a later analysis, the rate of TCR association differed among HLA loci, with DRB1 alleles having the most associated TCRs and HLA-C alleles having the fewest. Only TCR beta chains were sequenced in this cohort, and the absence of alpha or paired-chain data limited detectable features. According to a later genetic analysis, donors in an Asian-associated ancestry cluster had fewer N-insertions in productive TCRs than the approximately 710-donor mean. Cytomegalovirus status was reported to be diagnosed by the classifier with high specificity and sensitivity in both the original and validation cohorts.

Libraries were made using the immunoSEQ multiplex PCR assay. The multiplex PCR relied on a mix of 60 forward primers for TCR Vbeta segments and 13 reverse primers for TCR Jbeta segments. Amplification of the CDR3 region of rearranged TCR beta genes was performed with a multiplex PCR assay on genomic DNA. The Illumina HiSeq System was used to sequence the amplified TCR beta libraries as 87-base-pair reads. The study's own analysis went as follows. Across the 600 to 700 repertoires, a later analysis counted tens of millions of unique TCR beta chains, 9 million to 14 million of which were shared by at least two donors. A nearest-neighbor algorithm error-corrected the raw reads and collapsed the reads into unique sequences, merging closely related sequences to remove PCR and sequencing errors. To assign V, D and J gene segments, CDR3 sequences were aligned to IMGT reference sequences. For a sequence to be retained, a match of at least six nucleotides to both a V gene segment and a J gene segment was required. Rearrangements were classified as productive when the CDR3 lacked stop codons and remained in frame with V and J, and all other rearrangements were classified as non-productive. CDR3 was defined by IMGT convention, running from the second conserved V-encoded cysteine to the conserved J-encoded phenylalanine. The earlier analysis of fewer than 700 of the donors excluded sequences that lacked an unambiguous match to a single V gene segment. An earlier analysis of almost 600 of the donors classified V segments as functional when productive rearrangements were above 56.7% and as segregating when the standard deviation between donors was above 5%. To diagnose cytomegalovirus status from the catalog of TCR beta chain sequences, a statistical classification framework was built. V and J gene assignment, in a later analysis, came from comparing TCR nucleotide sequences with IMGT/GENE-DB human TR gene sequences. Using the TCRdist pipeline, a later analysis assigned CDR3 sequences along with most-parsimonious VDJ recombination scenarios. In a later analysis, each TCR beta chain was defined by its CDR3 amino acid sequence together with its V-gene family, and reads without a unique V-gene family were excluded. In a later analysis, several hundred highly shared, low-generation-probability nucleotide sequences were removed to address suspected cross-contamination and a sequencing artifact. For each public chain, a later analysis derived a clonal expansion index from normalized ranks of inferred template counts within each repertoire. A later analysis computed generation probabilities with a VDJ recombination model fitted to out-of-frame rearrangements, and checked the results against IGoR. A later analysis scored TCR-TCR, TCR-HLA and TCR-CMV co-occurrence with hypergeometric tests, applying a repertoire-size bias correction to TCR pairs. To estimate false discovery rates, a later analysis permuted the HLA or CMV assignments 20 times. A later analysis grouped co-occurring TCRs with DBSCAN, adding TCRdist sequence similarity when clustering within HLA-allele-positive subsets. Co-occurrence clustering excluded repertoires with fewer than 30,000 or more than 120,000 public chains, plus five with anomalous nucleotide sharing. The table comes from immuneACCESS by way of TCRdb, which keeps in-frame sequences with V and J called. Part of the clones is missing from these tables; in studies checked, under half for an unresolved V gene and the rest for unknown reasons. For V, J and clone size, that table is used; D and trimming come from the DNA. The sample contains tens of thousands of clones, approximately 70% of them found a single time. The top ten clones comprise 12% to 15% of the sample.

The cohort consisted of 600 or so healthy bone marrow donors. At the time of sampling, every cohort member was nominally healthy, though immune exposures that went unrecorded were likely present. The donor tested CMV seropositive, placing the donor among the 290 or so seropositive members of the cohort. A peripheral blood sample was collected from each donor, and TCR beta sequencing was performed on peripheral blood mononuclear cells. Genomic DNA was extracted from the blood cell samples with the Qiagen DNeasy Blood Extraction Kit. A word on this clone: No antigen is known for it. Nothing much larger sits one base from this clone, and base qualities are not available.

The CDR3 starts with the cysteine, ends with the phenylalanine, and has 16 residues. The sequence is cut down to CDR3 DNA, 48 bases in frame from base 1. Ends trimmed: V by 5 bases, J by 7 bases; bases unmatched to a gene: 12. Sequences WSHSY (CDR1) and SAAADI (CDR2) are obtained from the germline V gene. The sequencing sample was made of PBMCs. The chain is assembled from TRBV10-2 and TRBJ2-1; TRBD2 matches 9 bases in the middle. The TCR sequence derives from a male donor in good health and CMV-seropositive. The CDR3 protein is CASSPHNSGSKNEQFF. DNA sequence: TGCGCCAGCAGTCCTCACAATAGCGGGAGTAAGAATGAGCAGTTCTTC.